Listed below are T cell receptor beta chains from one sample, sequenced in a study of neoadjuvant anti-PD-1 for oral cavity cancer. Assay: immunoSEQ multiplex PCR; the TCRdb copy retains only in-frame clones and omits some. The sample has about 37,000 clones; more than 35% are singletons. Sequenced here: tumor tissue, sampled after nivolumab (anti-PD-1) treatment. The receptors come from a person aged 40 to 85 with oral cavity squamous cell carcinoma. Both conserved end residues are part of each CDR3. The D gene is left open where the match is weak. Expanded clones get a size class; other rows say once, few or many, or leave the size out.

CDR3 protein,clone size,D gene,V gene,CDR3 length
CASSYSAGYYEQYF,-,-,TRBV6-6,14
CASSPLGDYEQYF,-,-,TRBV4-1,13
CASSRGGRSNNQPQHF,medium-sized,-,TRBV5-8,16
CAWTRGRELYEQYF,-,TRBD2,TRBV30,14
CSVDSGGRDTQYF,-,-,TRBV29-1,13
CASSSSDGAGTF,few,-,TRBV7-9,12
CASSPGGRNRNTEAFF,-,-,TRBV18,16
CATSVDRGGYTF,few,TRBD1,TRBV15,12
CASSVDTGQTNEKLFF,-,TRBD1,TRBV9,16
CSAESTDTQYF,-,-,TRBV20-1,11
CASGPITSGRAGEQFF,-,TRBD2,TRBV12-5,16
CASSLYEGRFGNTIYF,-,-,TRBV5-1,16
CASTQGISKGYTF,medium-sized,-,TRBV19,13
CASSRWEGGNQPQHF,-,-,TRBV2,15
CASSYISGSSYNEQFF,-,TRBD2,TRBV6-5,16
CASSLGQGNYGYTF,-,TRBD1,TRBV7-8,14
CASSLVQDATNEKLFF,-,-,TRBV7-9,16
CASGLGLADGNEQFF,once,TRBD2,TRBV12-5,15
CASSLGREPGYTF,-,-,TRBV5-1,13
CASSVLGGDTQYF,few,-,TRBV6-4,13
CASSAWTSGDTQYF,few,TRBD2,TRBV11-2,14
CASSPGGGAVAKTQYF,-,-,TRBV9,16
CASRESRAYGYTF,-,-,TRBV19,13
CASSLGVSGNYGYTF,-,-,TRBV7-9,15
CASSLAGRETQYF,few,TRBD2,TRBV10-2,13
CAGVADHPRLEQYF,-,-,TRBV15,14
CASSIDGSTGYTF,-,-,TRBV19,13
CASSPPSTARLSGNTIYF,-,-,TRBV18,18
CASSRPRDGYEQYF,-,-,TRBV28,14
CATSTPGASEKLFF,few,-,TRBV15,14
CASSLLTGTGEQYF,-,TRBD1,TRBV27,14
CASSYSSDTQYF,-,-,TRBV6-6,12
CASRWGDGYTF,many,-,TRBV6-6,11
CASSEGGFSYEQYF,few,-,TRBV10-2,14
CASSQEDIYVNQPQHF,few,-,TRBV6-6,16
CASSPEGQERNEQFF,-,TRBD1,TRBV18,15
CATGGGKGTEAFF,-,TRBD1,TRBV9,13
CASVASYEQYF,many,-,TRBV6-1,11